What follows are 3 T cell receptor beta chains derived from one specimen sequenced in a study of CD8 T cells in Susac syndrome. Reverse transcription of roughly 0.45 to 1 ug RNA was performed with random hexamers. TCRdb reprocessed the immunoSEQ multiplex PCR reads via MiXCR and lists one record per CDR3 protein. The sample has 200,000 or so distinct CDR3 sequences, around 95% seen once. Sequencing was done on a sample of CD4+ T cells from PBMCs. The receptors shown here come from a human donor with multiple sclerosis.

The chain employs TRBV29-1 and TRBJ1-1; D gene uncertain. Trimming shortened V by 4 bases and J by 1 base, and 7 bases separated the two germline ends. The CDR3 contains 12 residues. Looked up from germline, CDR1 is SQVTM and CDR2 is ANQGSEA. Written as DNA, the CDR3 is TGCAGCGTTGGAGACTCGAACACTGAAGCTTTCTTT. It encodes CSVGDSNTEAFF.

The chain combines TRBV5-6 with TRBJ2-3, with a tentative D call TRBD2 (7 bases). Trimming took off 4 bases at V and 0 bases at J, with 15 bases between the two ends. There are 16 residues in the CDR3. Germline CDR1 and CDR2: SGHDT and YYEEEE. The CDR3 is CASSPTRGASTDTQYF. DNA for the CDR3: TGTGCCAGCAGCCCAACCCGGGGGGCTAGCACAGATACGCAGTATTTT.

The sample holds one count of this clonotype. The chain recombines TRBV25-1 with TRBJ2-1, with unresolved D. V lost 2 bases to trimming and J lost 4 bases, with 12 bases between them. From germline, CDR1 is MGHDK and CDR2 SYGVNS. The CDR3 extends over 15 amino acids. Here the CDR3 reads CASSERVPNYNEQFF. As DNA, the CDR3 is TGTGCCAGCAGTGAAAGGGTACCGAATTACAATGAGCAGTTCTTC.